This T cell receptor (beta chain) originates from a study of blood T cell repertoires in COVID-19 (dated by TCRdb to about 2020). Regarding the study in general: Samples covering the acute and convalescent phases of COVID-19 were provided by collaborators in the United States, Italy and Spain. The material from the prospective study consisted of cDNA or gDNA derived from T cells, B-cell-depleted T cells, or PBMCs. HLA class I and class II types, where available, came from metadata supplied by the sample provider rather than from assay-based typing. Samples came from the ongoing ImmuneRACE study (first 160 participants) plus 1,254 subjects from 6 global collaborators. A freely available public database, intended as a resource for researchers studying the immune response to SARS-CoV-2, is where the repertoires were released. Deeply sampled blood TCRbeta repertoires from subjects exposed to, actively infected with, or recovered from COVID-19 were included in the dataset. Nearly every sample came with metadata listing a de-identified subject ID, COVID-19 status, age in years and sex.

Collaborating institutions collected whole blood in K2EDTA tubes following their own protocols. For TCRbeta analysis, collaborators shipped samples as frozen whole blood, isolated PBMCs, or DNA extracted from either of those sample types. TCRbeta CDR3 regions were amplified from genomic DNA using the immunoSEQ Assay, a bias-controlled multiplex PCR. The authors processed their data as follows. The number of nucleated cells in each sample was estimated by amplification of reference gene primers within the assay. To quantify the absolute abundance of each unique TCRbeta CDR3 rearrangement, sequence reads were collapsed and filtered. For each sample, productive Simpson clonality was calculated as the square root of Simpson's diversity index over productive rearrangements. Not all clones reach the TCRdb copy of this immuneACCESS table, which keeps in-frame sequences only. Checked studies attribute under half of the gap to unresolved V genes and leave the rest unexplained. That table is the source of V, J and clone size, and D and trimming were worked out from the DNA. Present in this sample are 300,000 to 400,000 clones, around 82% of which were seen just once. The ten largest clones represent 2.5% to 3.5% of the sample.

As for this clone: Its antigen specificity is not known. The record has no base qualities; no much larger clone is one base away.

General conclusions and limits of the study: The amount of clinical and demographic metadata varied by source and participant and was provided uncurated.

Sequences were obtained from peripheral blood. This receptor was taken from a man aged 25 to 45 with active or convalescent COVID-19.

The CDR3 region: CASSRSSNQPQHF. In nucleotide form, the sequence is TGTGCCAGCTCACGGAGTAGCAATCAGCCCCAGCATTTT. Recombination joined TRBV18 with TRBJ1-5, with the D gene too uncertain to name. Per the germline V gene, KGHSH is the CDR1 and LQKENI is the CDR2. V is clipped by 4 bases and J by 0 bases, and the sequence between their germline boundaries is 4 bases long. There are 13 amino acids in the CDR3, from cysteine to phenylalanine inclusive. Kept here is only the CDR3 DNA, which spans 39 bases and is read in frame from base 1. Here the CDR3 is joined to the reference TRBV18 and TRBJ1-5 genes, and the full variable domain is: NAGVMQNPRHLVRRRGQEARLRCSPMKGHSHVYWYRQLPEEGLKFMVYLQKENIIDESGMPKERFSAEFPKEGPSILRIQQVVRGDSAAYFCASSRSSNQPQHFGDGTRLSIL.